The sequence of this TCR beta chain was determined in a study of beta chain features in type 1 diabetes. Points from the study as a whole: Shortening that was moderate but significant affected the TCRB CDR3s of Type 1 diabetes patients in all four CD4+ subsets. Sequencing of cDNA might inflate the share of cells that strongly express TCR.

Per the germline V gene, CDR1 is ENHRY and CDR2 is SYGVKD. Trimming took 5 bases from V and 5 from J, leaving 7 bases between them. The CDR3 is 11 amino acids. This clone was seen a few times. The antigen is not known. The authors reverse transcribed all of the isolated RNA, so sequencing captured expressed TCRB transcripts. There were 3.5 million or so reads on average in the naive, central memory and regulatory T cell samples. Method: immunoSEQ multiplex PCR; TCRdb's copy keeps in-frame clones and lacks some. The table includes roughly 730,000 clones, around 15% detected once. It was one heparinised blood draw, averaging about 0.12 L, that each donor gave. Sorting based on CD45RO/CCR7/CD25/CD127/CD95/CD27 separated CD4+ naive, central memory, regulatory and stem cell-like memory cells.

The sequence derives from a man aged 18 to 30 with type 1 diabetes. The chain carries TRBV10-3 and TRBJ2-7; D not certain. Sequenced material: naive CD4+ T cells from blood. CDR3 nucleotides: TGTGCCATCAGTCTTCAGGACGAGCAGTACTTC. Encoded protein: CAISLQDEQYF.